This T cell receptor (beta chain) was profiled in a study of blood T cell repertoires in COVID-19. Study context: PBMCs, B-cell-depleted T cells, or T cells were the source of the cDNA or gDNA that made up the material.

Germline CDR1 reads GTSNPN; CDR2 reads SVGIG (reference sequence). The CDR3 has 12 residues. Trimming cost V 5 bases and J 7 bases, with 11 bases left between them. TCRdb's copy holds only in-frame clones and misses some; the assay was immunoSEQ multiplex PCR. The data hold about 240,000 clones, with about four fifths observed a single time. Assignments of participants to cohorts depended upon their own reported clinical history. The receptor's source is a woman aged 40 to 49 who had been exposed to COVID-19. What was sequenced was PBMCs or T cells enriched from blood (not recorded which). V and J are TRBV30 and TRBJ2-2; unclear D gene. This CDR3 reads CAWDFRLGELFF. The CDR3, as DNA: TGTGCCTGGGACTTTCGCCTCGGGGAGCTGTTTTTT.